The clone carrying this T cell receptor beta chain was recorded a few times. Its matching antigen is unknown. The CDR3 contains 16 residues. The V end was cut by 4 bases, the J end by 5 bases, with 20 bases between. Germline CDR1 LGHDT, CDR2 YNNKEL (reference sequence). This sample was taken from a study of T-cell reconstitution after alpha-beta-depleted transplantation in children. It was with unique molecular identifiers that the TCRbeta library was prepared. TCRdb used MiXCR to reprocess the PCR reads, holding one entry per CDR3 protein. Here the sample spans around 190,000 distinct CDR3 sequences, 6.6% being singletons. Regarding the study as a whole: Expanded graft clones, several hundred of them, were reportedly the source of alpha-beta T cells about two months after transplant. After transplant, high TCRbeta diversity at day 60 in some patients arose from surviving recipient T cells and thymic progenitors.

Sequencing used PBMCs, obtained before TCRalphabeta/CD19-depleted stem cell transplant. The receptor was derived from a boy aged 2 to 9 with acute lymphoblastic leukemia, due to receive a stem cell transplant. The J gene is TRBJ2-5, the V gene TRBV3-1, with D possibly being TRBD2 (6 bases). CDR3 sequence: CASSLRGGASGETQYF. As DNA, the CDR3 is TGTGCCAGCAGCCTAAGGGGCGGGGCGAGCGGGGAGACCCAGTACTTC.